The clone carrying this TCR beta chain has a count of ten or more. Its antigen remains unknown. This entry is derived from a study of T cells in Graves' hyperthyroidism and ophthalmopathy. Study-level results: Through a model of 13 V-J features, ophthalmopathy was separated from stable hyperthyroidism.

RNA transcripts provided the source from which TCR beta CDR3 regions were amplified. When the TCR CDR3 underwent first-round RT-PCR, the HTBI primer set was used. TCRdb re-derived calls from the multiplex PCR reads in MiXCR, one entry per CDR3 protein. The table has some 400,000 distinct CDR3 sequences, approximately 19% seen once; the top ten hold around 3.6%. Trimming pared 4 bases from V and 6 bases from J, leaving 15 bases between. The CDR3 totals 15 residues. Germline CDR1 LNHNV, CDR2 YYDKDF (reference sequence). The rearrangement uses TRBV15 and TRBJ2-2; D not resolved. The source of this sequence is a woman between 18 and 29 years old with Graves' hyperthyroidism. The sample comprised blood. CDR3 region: CATSNDLLGPGELFF. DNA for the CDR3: TGTGCCACCAGCAACGACCTCTTAGGTCCCGGGGAGCTGTTTTTT.